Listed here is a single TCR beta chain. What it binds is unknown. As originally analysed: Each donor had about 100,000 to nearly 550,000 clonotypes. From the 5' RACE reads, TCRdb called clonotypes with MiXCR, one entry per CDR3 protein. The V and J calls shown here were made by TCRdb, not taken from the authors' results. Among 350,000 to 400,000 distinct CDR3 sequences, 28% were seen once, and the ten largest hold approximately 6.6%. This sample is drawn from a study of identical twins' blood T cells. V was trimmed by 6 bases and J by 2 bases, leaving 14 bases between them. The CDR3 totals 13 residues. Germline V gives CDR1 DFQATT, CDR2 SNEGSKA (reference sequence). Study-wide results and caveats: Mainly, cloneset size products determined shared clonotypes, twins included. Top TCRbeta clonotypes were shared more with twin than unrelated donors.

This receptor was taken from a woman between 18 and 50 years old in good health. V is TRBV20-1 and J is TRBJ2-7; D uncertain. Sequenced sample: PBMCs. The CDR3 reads CSAGSPPAYEQYF. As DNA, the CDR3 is TGCAGTGCCGGCTCTCCCCCAGCCTACGAGCAGTACTTC.